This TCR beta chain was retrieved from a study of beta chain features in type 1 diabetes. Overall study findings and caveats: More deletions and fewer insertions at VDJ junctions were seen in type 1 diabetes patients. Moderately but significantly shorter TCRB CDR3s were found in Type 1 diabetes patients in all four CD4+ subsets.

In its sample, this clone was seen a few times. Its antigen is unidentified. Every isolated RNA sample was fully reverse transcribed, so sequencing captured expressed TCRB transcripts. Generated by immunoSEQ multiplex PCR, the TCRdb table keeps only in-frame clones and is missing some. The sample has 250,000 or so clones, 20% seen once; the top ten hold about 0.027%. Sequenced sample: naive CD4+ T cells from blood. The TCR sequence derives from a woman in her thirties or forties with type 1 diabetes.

The CDR3 DNA reads TGCAGCGTTGGTCCCGGGGTGGCTGGGGCCAACGTCCTGACTTTC. Translation: CSVGPGVAGANVLTF. The genes are TRBV29-1 and TRBJ2-6; perhaps TRBD2 as D (5 bases). The CDR3 sequence is 15 residues long. Germline assignment: CDR1 SQVTM and CDR2 ANQGSEA. The germline V and J ends were trimmed by 4 bases and 2 bases, with 12 bases remaining between them. The full variable domain, its missing parts supplied by reference TRBV29-1 and TRBJ2-6, is SAVISQKPSRDICQRGTSLTIQCQVDSQVTMMFWYRQQPGQSLTLIATANQGSEATYESGFVIDKFPISRPNLTFSTLTVSNMSPEDSSIYLCSVGPGVAGANVLTFGAGSRLTVL.